The text below deals with one TCR beta chain. Its specificity is not known. This entry is derived from a study of T cell responses to AZD1222 COVID-19 vaccine. Findings and caveats of the study: Clonal diversity may have been underestimated in mostly white British donors.

Sequenced by immunoSEQ multiplex PCR; TCRdb stores in-frame clones only, minus some. The sample shows about 55,000 clones, nearly 90% of them seen only once. V dropped 2 bases and J dropped 2; count of bases not matched to a gene: 6. CDR3 size: 15 residues. Germline V gene lookup returns CDR1 LNHDA and CDR2 SQIVND (reference sequence). Sequencing used peripheral blood, obtained on day 0 of AZD1222 vaccination. The sequence derives from an adult in good health. V usage is TRBV19 and J usage is TRBJ2-7; 7 bases agree with TRBD2. CDR3 nucleotides: TGTGCCAGTAGTATATATGGGGGGGAGACCTACGAGCAGTACTTC. This sequence encodes CASSIYGGETYEQYF.